This record covers a single T cell receptor beta chain. This clonotype was recorded at least ten times. Its antigen remains undetermined. One base away there is no much larger clone; base qualities are not given. Sequencing relied on an Illumina HiSeq 1500. TCRdb redid the processing of the public reads, applying fastp at Q25 and MiXCR, and retained in-frame beta chains. Here each entry gathers all rows of one CDR3 protein and keeps the most common genes and DNA. The sample table shows nearly 650,000 distinct CDR3 sequences, and more than 20% are seen once. The top ten clonotypes cover under 8.5% of the sample. The data are from a study of T cell repertoires in cytomegalovirus infection (dated by TCRdb to about 2019). Background for the entire study: Donor HLA type was relevant to the analysis, as public TCR beta signatures indicated carriage of CMV infection together with the matching HLA type. Results and caveats for the whole study, not just this receptor: Cumulative frequency of public TCR beta family members discriminated carriers of CMV infection plus the relevant HLA type in this cohort and an independent approximately 340-donor cohort. The ex vivo response was dominated by HLA-C-restricted CMV-specific TCR beta clonotypes, and the single most frequent clonotype in two of eight donors was supplied by these HLA-C-restricted clonotypes.

V is clipped by 5 bases and J by 5 bases, and the sequence between their germline boundaries is 10 bases long. The germline V gene encodes CDR1 MDHEN and CDR2 SYDVKM. Including the terminal cysteine and phenylalanine, the CDR3 comprises 13 residues. The only DNA kept is the CDR3, 39 bases in frame from the first base. The receptor's source is a human donor in good health (CMV status not recorded). Some clones in this sample may be carry-over from other donors' samples. The sequencing sample was made of CD8+ T cells from PBMCs. In this chain, TRBV28 is recombined with TRBJ2-1, with the D gene too uncertain to name. The bases read TGTGCCAGCAGTCCCGCCCGGCACAATGAGCAGTTCTTC. Its product reads: CASSPARHNEQFF.